A single sample gave rise to the 29 T cell receptor beta chains below, sequenced in a study of blood T cell repertoires in COVID-19. Method: immunoSEQ multiplex PCR; TCRdb's copy keeps in-frame clones and lacks some. The sample yields 200,000 to 250,000 clones, roughly 80% seen once. The sequencing sample was made of peripheral blood. These receptors were obtained from a woman under 30 with acute or convalescent COVID-19.

This chain joins TRBV28 and TRBJ2-5; tentative D call: TRBD1 (6 bases). V gave up 6 bases and J gave up 5 bases, with 16 bases separating them. The CDR3 is made up of 14 amino acids. The V gene's germline CDR1 is MDHEN and CDR2 SYDVKM. CDR3 in DNA: TGTGCCAGCAGGAGTACAGGGCCGCCGGAGACCCAGTACTTC. As protein: CASRSTGPPETQYF. Drawing the rest from reference TRBV28 and TRBJ2-5, the complete variable domain is DVKVTQSSRYLVKRTGEKVFLECVQDMDHENMFWYRQDPGLGLRLIYFSYDVKMKEKGDIPEGYSVSREKKERFSLILESASTNQTSMYLCASRSTGPPETQYFGPGTRLLVL.

The J gene is TRBJ2-7, the V gene TRBV7-8; 8 nucleotides align to TRBD2. The CDR3 loop spans 15 amino acids. Unmatched junction bases numbered 7, after V lost 3 bases and J lost 3 bases. The germline V gene encodes CDR1 SGHVS and CDR2 FQNEAQ. Written as DNA, the CDR3 is TGTGCCAGCAGCTTCGAATACGGGAGGGACTACGAGCAGTACTTC. Translating gives CASSFEYGRDYEQYF.

The rearrangement joins TRBV7-2 to TRBJ2-2, with a weak D call TRBD2 (6 bases). The CDR3 sequence is 16 residues long. The V gene's germline CDR1 is SGHTA and CDR2 FQGNSA. Deletions cut 3 bases from V and 1 base from J, with 12 bases between. Here the CDR3 DNA reads TGTGCCAGCAGCTTGTTATTCGGGGGGAACACCGGGGAGCTGTTTTTT. Residues: CASSLLFGGNTGELFF.

The chain is built from TRBV5-1 and TRBJ2-1; 8 nucleotides align to TRBD2. CDR3 size: 15 residues. Germline trimming cut 0 bases from V and 3 bases from J; bases unmatched to any gene: 2. Germline V lookup: CDR1 SGHRS, CDR2 YFSETQ. The CDR3 region has the DNA TGCGCCAGCAGCTTGGAGGCGGGAGGCTACAATGAGCAGTTCTTC. Translation gives CASSLEAGGYNEQFF.

The chain joins TRBV18 to TRBJ2-5; D is perhaps TRBD1 (5 bases). The CDR3 sequence is 14 residues long. V dropped 3 bases and J dropped 3 bases, with 11 bases sitting between them. The V gene's germline CDR1 is KGHSH and CDR2 LQKENI. DNA of the CDR3: TGTGCCAGCTCACCGCAGGGTGCCGAAGAGACCCAGTACTTC. Encoded protein: CASSPQGAEETQYF.

The chain joins TRBV28 to TRBJ2-1; 10 bases are a match to TRBD2. The V and J ends lost 2 bases and 16 bases, in that order; junction bases with no gene match: 8. CDR3 length: 13 residues. In germline, CDR1 is MDHEN, CDR2 SYDVKM. The DNA of the CDR3 is TGTGCCAGCAGTTTACTAGCGGGAGTGAGGGAATTCTTC. Its protein product is CASSLLAGVREFF.

The chain combines TRBV29-1 with TRBJ2-1; D might be TRBD1 (6 bases). With 4 bases removed from V and 4 bases from J, the gap between germline ends came to 14 bases. The V gene's germline CDR1 is SQVTM and CDR2 ANQGSEA. CDR3 length: 14 amino acids. The CDR3 DNA reads as TGCAGCGTTGGCGTGGGGACAAGTTACAATGAGCAGTTCTTC. Translating it yields CSVGVGTSYNEQFF.

About this clone itself: Other DNA sequences in this sample translate to the same CDR3. The chain joins TRBV6-5 to TRBJ2-1; TRBD1 agrees at 7 bases. Unmatched junction bases numbered 3, after V lost 6 bases and J lost 4 bases. Germline lookup yields CDR1 MNHEY and CDR2 SVGAGI. This CDR3 has 13 amino acids. CDR3 amino acids: CASSPGQYNEQFF. The DNA for the CDR3 is TGTGCCAGCAGCCCGGGACAGTACAATGAGCAGTTCTTC.

The chain uses TRBV18 and TRBJ1-1, with 11 bases identical to TRBD1. V was pared by 3 bases and J by 5 bases, with 5 bases of the junction left unmatched. Germline assignment: CDR1 KGHSH and CDR2 LQKENI. This CDR3 region has 15 residues. The CDR3 loop reads CASSPPDRGLTEAFF. The CDR3 DNA sequence: TGTGCCAGCTCACCCCCGGACAGGGGGCTTACTGAAGCTTTCTTT.

The V call is TRBV18, the J call TRBJ2-7; 8 positions agree with TRBD2. CDR1 and CDR2 from the germline V gene are KGHSH and LQKENI. The CDR3 length is 15 residues. The J segment lost 5 bases and the V segment lost 2 bases, leaving 8 bases of the junction unmatched. The CDR3 DNA sequence: TGTGCCAGCTCACCAACTAGCGGAGGGGTCCACGAGCAGTACTTC. This translates into CASSPTSGGVHEQYF. Full variable domain (rest looked up from reference TRBV18 and TRBJ2-7): NAGVMQNPRHLVRRRGQEARLRCSPMKGHSHVYWYRQLPEEGLKFMVYLQKENIIDESGMPKERFSAEFPKEGPSILRIQQVVRGDSAAYFCASSPTSGGVHEQYFGPGTRLTVT.

This chain uses TRBV5-1 with TRBJ2-7; D perhaps matches TRBD1 (6 bases). Between the trimmed V and J ends, which lost 3 bases and 1 base, there was a span of 11 bases. Germline V gene sequence: CDR1 SGHRS, CDR2 YFSETQ. The CDR3 loop spans 14 amino acids. For the CDR3, the DNA is TGCGCCAGCAGCTCACAAGACAGGTCCTACGAGCAGTACTTC. Translated, it gives CASSSQDRSYEQYF.

This clone was seen more than once but under ten times. The chain carries TRBV10-3 and TRBJ1-2, with 11 bases identical to TRBD1. J lost 4 bases, V lost 10 bases, and 5 bases had no gene match. Germline V gives CDR1 ENHRY, CDR2 SYGVKD. The CDR3 loop spans 13 amino acids. This chain's CDR3 is CATTGTGGYGYTF. As DNA, the CDR3 is TGTGCCACTACCGGGACAGGGGGCTATGGCTACACCTTC.

The gene calls are TRBV19 and TRBJ2-2; the match to TRBD2 covers 10 bases. Per germline, CDR1 LNHDA and CDR2 SQIVND (reference sequence). The CDR3 loop spans 18 amino acids. With 6 bases clipped from V and 1 base from J, the junction kept 11 bases outside the gene matches. The CDR3: CASRQGGWTSGNTGELFF. CDR3 DNA sequence: TGTGCCAGTAGGCAGGGGGGATGGACTAGCGGGAACACCGGGGAGCTGTTTTTT.

This chain connects TRBV5-8 to TRBJ1-3; maybe TRBD1 (6 bases). Per the germline V gene, CDR1 is SGHTS and CDR2 is YDEGEE. The CDR3 extends over 14 amino acids. V lost 1 base, J lost 2 bases, and 7 bases lay in between. The CDR3 spells CASSLTGTGNTIYF. The CDR3 DNA follows: TGTGCCAGCAGCTTGACAGGGACTGGAAACACCATATATTTT.

This clone appeared a single time. V is TRBV27 and J is TRBJ1-3; D is perhaps TRBD1 (5 bases). From germline, CDR1 is MNHEY and CDR2 SMNVEV (reference sequence). Trimming pared 10 bases from V and 4 bases from J, leaving 20 bases between. The CDR3 is 15 amino acids. CDR3 nucleotides: TGTGCCACCTCGCCTGTGGCGGGGCGCGGAAACACCATATATTTT. Protein: CATSPVAGRGNTIYF.

The rearrangement joins TRBV7-3 to TRBJ2-1; 9 bases are shared with TRBD1. The CDR3 sequence is 18 residues long. The V gene's germline CDR1 is SGHTA and CDR2 FQGTGA. The trim removed 2 bases at V and 6 bases at J, leaving 14 bases unmatched. CDR3 amino acids: CASSLASRDRVRGNEQFF. CDR3 sequence (DNA): TGTGCCAGCAGCTTAGCGAGCAGGGACAGGGTTAGGGGCAATGAGCAGTTCTTC. Based on the CDR3 plus reference TRBV7-3 and TRBJ2-1, the full variable domain is GAGVSQTPSNKVTEKGKYVELRCDPISGHTALYWYRQSLGQGPEFLIYFQGTGAADDSGLPNDRFFAVRPEGSVSTLKIQRTERGDSAVYLCASSLASRDRVRGNEQFFGPGTRLTVL.

The chain carries TRBV6-5 and TRBJ1-1; maybe TRBD1 (5 bases). Germline-derived CDR1 and CDR2 are MNHEY and SVGAGI. V shed 2 bases and J shed 5 bases, with 12 bases lying between them. The CDR3 sequence is 14 residues long. The CDR3 bases are TGTGCCAGCAGTTACGCTGGGGGGAAAACTGAAGCTTTCTTT. Its protein product is CASSYAGGKTEAFF.

The rearrangement links TRBV27 to TRBJ1-2; TRBD1 aligns across 10 bases. This CDR3 contains 17 residues. The germline V gene encodes CDR1 MNHEY and CDR2 SMNVEV (reference sequence). V dropped 0 bases and J dropped 3; count of bases not matched to a gene: 7. The CDR3 bases are TGTGCCAGCAGTTTATCGCCGGGACAGGGGATTCACTATGGCTACACCTTC. It is translated as CASSLSPGQGIHYGYTF.

This clone was recorded once. For the CDR3, the DNA is TGTGCCAGCAGTTTATCGACAGGCAATGAGCAGTTCTTC. Its translation: CASSLSTGNEQFF. J is TRBJ2-1 and V is TRBV27, with D possibly being TRBD1 (6 bases). The CDR3 runs 13 residues. Germline lookup yields CDR1 MNHEY and CDR2 SMNVEV (reference sequence). Trimming cost V 0 bases and J 6 bases, with 6 bases left between them.

The chain uses TRBV28 and TRBJ2-7; D might be TRBD1 (5 bases). Germline CDR1 and CDR2: MDHEN and SYDVKM. Trimming took 5 bases from V and 7 from J, leaving 9 bases between them. The CDR3 runs 11 residues. The CDR3 DNA reads TGTGCCAGCAGTCACAGGTGGGAGCAGTACTTC. It encodes CASSHRWEQYF.

This sequence joins TRBV28 and TRBJ2-2, with D hard to call. Germline values: CDR1 MDHEN, CDR2 SYDVKM. The CDR3 loop spans 16 amino acids. V lost 6 bases and J 0 bases, leaving 14 bases between the germline ends. CDR3 sequence reads: CASRLSQAANTGELFF. Written as DNA, the CDR3 is TGTGCCAGCAGGCTTTCGCAGGCCGCGAACACCGGGGAGCTGTTTTTT.

The V call is TRBV19, the J call TRBJ1-2; D is uncertain. The V and J ends lost 1 base and 7 bases respectively, with 16 bases between them. The germline CDR1 and CDR2 sequences are LNHDA and SQIVND (reference sequence). This CDR3 contains 15 residues. The CDR3 region has the DNA TGTGCCAGTAGTATAGTCGGAGGGCGCGCAGGTGGCTACACCTTC. Its protein product is CASSIVGGRAGGYTF.

V usage is TRBV7-2 and J usage is TRBJ2-7; 12 bases map to TRBD2. V gave up 5 bases and J gave up 10 bases; unmatched junction bases: 15. Germline V gives CDR1 SGHTA, CDR2 FQGNSA. The CDR3 has 16 residues. This chain's CDR3 is CASSNGGSGLAGTQYF. Here the CDR3 DNA reads TGTGCCAGCAGCAACGGGGGTTCAGGACTAGCGGGGACACAGTACTTC.

V is TRBV14 and J is TRBJ2-7; 10 bases match TRBD1. This CDR3 comprises 18 residues. Germline lookup yields CDR1 SGHDN and CDR2 FVKESK. V lost 1 base to trimming and J lost 3 bases; unmatched junction nucleotides: 12. The CDR3 reads CASSQALGQGRKGYEQYF. In nucleotides, the CDR3 is TGTGCCAGCAGCCAAGCCCTGGGACAGGGGCGAAAAGGCTACGAGCAGTACTTC.

In this sample, this clone turned up once. The chain joins TRBV9 to TRBJ2-1; D is perhaps TRBD2 (5 bases). Germline CDR1 and CDR2: SGDLS and YYNGEE. This CDR3 comprises 15 residues. Trimming pared 0 bases from V and 7 bases from J, leaving 14 bases between. CDR3 in DNA: TGTGCCAGCAGCGTAGTATCGGGATTAAAAAATGAGCAGTTCTTC. It is translated as CASSVVSGLKNEQFF.

This clone was counted only a few times. The rearrangement uses TRBV10-2 and TRBJ1-1; 7 bases agree with TRBD1. Germline loops: CDR1 WSHSY, CDR2 SAAADI. There are 13 residues in the CDR3. V lost 6 bases to trimming and J lost 2 bases; unmatched junction nucleotides: 3. CDR3: CASSDRVNTEAFF. In DNA, the CDR3 is TGCGCCAGCAGCGACAGGGTAAACACTGAAGCTTTCTTT.

The rearrangement uses TRBV5-6 and TRBJ1-5; D is unresolved. V lost 3 bases to trimming and J lost 6 bases, with 10 bases between them. The CDR3 consists of 13 residues. Germline V gene data show CDR1 as SGHDT and CDR2 as YYEEEE. CDR3 in amino acids: CASSSGGLQPQHF. In nucleotides, the CDR3 is TGTGCCAGCAGCTCCGGAGGACTTCAGCCCCAGCATTTT.

The V and J genes are TRBV19 and TRBJ1-1; 9 positions match TRBD1. The CDR3 extends over 14 amino acids. Germline V gene data show CDR1 as LNHDA and CDR2 as SQIVND (reference sequence). V gave up 8 bases and J gave up 3 bases; unmatched junction bases: 7. The CDR3 sequence is CASSGWTGDTEAFF. CDR3 nucleotide sequence: TGTGCCAGTTCGGGGTGGACAGGGGACACTGAAGCTTTCTTT.

The chain couples TRBV3-1 (or the pseudogene TRBV3-2) to TRBJ1-2; 7 bases fit TRBD1. CDR3 size: 17 residues. The V gene's germline CDR1 is LGHDT and CDR2 YNNKEL (reference sequence). J lost 0 bases, V lost 0 bases, and 7 bases had no gene match. CDR3 in DNA: TGTGCCAGCAGCCAAGATGGAGGGGGCTGGTCTAACTATGGCTACACCTTC. It yields the protein CASSQDGGGWSNYGYTF.